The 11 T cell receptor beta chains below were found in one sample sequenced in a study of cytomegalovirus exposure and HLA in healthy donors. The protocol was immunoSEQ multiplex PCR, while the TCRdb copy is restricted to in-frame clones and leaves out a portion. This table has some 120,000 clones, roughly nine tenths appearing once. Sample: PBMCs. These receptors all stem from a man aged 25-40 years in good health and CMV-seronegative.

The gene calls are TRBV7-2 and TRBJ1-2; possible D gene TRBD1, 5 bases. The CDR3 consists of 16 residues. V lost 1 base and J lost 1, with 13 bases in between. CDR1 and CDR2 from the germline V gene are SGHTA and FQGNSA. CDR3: CASSLVSGHYNYGYTF. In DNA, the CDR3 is TGTGCCAGCAGCTTAGTATCCGGACATTATAACTATGGCTACACCTTC.

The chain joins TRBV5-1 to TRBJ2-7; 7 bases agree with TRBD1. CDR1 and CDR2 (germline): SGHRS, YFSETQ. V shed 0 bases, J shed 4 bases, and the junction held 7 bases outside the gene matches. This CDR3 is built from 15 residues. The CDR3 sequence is CASSLELGTAYEQYF. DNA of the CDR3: TGCGCCAGCAGCTTGGAATTGGGGACAGCATACGAGCAGTACTTC.

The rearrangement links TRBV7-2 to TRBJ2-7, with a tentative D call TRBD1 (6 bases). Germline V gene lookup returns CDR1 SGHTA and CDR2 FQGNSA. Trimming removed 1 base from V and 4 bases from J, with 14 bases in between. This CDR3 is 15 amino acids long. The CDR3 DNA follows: TGTGCCAGCAGCTTAGTTGCAGGGGAGTTTTACGAGCAGTACTTC. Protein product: CASSLVAGEFYEQYF.

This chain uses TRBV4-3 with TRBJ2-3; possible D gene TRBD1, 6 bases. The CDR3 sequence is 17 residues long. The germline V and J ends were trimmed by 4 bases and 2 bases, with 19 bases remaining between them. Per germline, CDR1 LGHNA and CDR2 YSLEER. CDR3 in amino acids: CASSLGLRTAITDTQYF. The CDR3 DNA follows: TGCGCCAGCAGCCTTGGCCTGCGGACAGCGATCACAGATACGCAGTATTTT.

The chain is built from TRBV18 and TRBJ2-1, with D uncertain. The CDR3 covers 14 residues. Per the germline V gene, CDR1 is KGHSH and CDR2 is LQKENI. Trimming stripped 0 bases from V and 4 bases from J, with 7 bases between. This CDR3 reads CASSPPIQYNEQFF. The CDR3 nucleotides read TGTGCCAGCTCACCACCGATACAGTACAATGAGCAGTTCTTC.

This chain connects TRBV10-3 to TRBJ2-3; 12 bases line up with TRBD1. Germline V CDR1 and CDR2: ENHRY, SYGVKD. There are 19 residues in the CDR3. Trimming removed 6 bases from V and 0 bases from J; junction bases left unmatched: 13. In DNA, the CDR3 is TGTGCCATCAGGCCGGGACAGGGGGCATCGGGGCCTAGCACAGATACGCAGTATTTT. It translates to CAIRPGQGASGPSTDTQYF.

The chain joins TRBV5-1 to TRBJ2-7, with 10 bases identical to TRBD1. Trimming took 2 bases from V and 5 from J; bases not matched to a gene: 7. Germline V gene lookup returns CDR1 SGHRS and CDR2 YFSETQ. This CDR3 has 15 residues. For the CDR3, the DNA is TGCGCCAGCAGCTTTGGTAGACAGGGGGCCAACGAGCAGTACTTC. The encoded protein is CASSFGRQGANEQYF.

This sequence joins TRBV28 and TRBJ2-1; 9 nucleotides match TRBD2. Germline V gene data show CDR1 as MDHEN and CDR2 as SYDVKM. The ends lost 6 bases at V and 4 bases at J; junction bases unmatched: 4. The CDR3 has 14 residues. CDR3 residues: CASSGRGGYNEQFF. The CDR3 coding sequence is TGTGCCAGCAGCGGGCGGGGGGGATACAATGAGCAGTTCTTC.

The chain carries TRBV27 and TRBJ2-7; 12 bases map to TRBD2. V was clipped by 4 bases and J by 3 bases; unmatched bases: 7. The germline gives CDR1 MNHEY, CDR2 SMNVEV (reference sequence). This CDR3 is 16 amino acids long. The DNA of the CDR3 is TGTGCCAGCAGTTCAGGTCTAGCGGGGGGGCTCTACGAGCAGTACTTC. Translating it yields CASSSGLAGGLYEQYF.

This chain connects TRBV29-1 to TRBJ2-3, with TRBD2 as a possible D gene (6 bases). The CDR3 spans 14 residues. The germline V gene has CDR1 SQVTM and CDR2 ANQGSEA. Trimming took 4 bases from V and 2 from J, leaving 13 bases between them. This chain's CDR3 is CSVVGGMVTDTQYF. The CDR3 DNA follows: TGCAGCGTTGTGGGGGGTATGGTCACAGATACGCAGTATTTT.

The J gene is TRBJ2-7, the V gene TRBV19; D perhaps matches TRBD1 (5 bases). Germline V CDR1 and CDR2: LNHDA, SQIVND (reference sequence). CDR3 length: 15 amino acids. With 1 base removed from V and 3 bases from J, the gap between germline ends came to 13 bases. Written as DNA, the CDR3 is TGTGCCAGTAGTATAGGCACAGGTTCTTACTACGAGCAGTACTTC. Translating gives CASSIGTGSYYEQYF.